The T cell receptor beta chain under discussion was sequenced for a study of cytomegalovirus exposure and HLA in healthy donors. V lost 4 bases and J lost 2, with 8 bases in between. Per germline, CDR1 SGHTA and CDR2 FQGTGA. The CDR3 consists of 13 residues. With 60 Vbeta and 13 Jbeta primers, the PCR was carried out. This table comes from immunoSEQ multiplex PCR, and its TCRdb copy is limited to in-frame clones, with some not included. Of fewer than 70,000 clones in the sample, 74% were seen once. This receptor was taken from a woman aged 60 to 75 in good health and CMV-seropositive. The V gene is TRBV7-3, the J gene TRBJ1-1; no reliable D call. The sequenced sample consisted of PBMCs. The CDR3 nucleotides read TGTGCCAGCAGCTCCGGGGTAAACACTGAAGCTTTCTTT. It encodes CASSSGVNTEAFF.